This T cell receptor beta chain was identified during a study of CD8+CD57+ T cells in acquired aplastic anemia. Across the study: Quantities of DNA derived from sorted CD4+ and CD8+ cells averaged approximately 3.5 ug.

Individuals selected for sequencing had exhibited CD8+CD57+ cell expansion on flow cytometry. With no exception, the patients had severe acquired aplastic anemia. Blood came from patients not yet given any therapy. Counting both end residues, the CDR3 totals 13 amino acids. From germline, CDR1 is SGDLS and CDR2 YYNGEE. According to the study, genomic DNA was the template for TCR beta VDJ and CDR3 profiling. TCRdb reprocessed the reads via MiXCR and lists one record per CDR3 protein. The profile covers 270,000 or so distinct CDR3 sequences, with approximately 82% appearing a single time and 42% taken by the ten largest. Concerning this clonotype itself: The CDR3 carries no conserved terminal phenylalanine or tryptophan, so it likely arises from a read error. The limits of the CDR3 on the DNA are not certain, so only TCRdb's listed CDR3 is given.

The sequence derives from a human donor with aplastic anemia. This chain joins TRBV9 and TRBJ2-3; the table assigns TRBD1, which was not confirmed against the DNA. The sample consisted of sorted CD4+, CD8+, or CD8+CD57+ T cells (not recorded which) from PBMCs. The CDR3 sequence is CASRDGTTRTQPL.